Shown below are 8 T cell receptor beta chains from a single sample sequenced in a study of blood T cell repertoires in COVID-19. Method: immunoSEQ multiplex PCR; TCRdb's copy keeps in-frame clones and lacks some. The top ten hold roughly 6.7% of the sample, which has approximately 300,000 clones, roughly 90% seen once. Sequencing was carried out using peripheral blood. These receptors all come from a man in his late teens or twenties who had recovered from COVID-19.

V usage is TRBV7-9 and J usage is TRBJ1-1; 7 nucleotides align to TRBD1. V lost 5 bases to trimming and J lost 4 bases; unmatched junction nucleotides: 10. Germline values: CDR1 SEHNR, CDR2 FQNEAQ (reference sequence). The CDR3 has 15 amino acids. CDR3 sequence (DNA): TGTGCCAGCAGCGAGCCCACAGGGGTAACCACTGAAGCTTTCTTT. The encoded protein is CASSEPTGVTTEAFF.

This CDR3 reads CAWSSGLAGNEQFF. The CDR3 DNA sequence: TGTGCCTGGAGTTCAGGACTAGCCGGCAATGAGCAGTTCTTC. The chain combines TRBV30 with TRBJ2-1; 8 bases map to TRBD2. The CDR3 contains 14 residues. Germline trimming cut 2 bases from V and 6 bases from J; bases unmatched to any gene: 6. CDR1 and CDR2 (germline): GTSNPN, SVGIG (reference sequence).

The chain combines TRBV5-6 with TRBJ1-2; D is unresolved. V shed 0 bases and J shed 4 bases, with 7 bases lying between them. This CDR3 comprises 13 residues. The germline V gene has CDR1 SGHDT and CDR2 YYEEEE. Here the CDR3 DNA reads TGTGCCAGCAGCTTGGACCCCAGCTATGGCTACACCTTC. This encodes CASSLDPSYGYTF.

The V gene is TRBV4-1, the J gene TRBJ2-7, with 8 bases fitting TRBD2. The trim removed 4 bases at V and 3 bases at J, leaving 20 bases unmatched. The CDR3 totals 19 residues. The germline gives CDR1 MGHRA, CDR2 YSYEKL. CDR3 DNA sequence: TGCGCCAGCAGCCCATGGGTTTTAAGCGGGGGAGCCCCCCGCTACGAGCAGTACTTC. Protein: CASSPWVLSGGAPRYEQYF.

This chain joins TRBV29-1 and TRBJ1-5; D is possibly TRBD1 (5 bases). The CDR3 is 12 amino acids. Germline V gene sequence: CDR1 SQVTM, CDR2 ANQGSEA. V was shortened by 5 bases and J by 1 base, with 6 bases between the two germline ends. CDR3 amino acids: CSVQGSNQPQHF. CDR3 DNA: TGCAGCGTTCAGGGAAGCAATCAGCCCCAGCATTTT.

CDR3 DNA: TGCAGCGCTGACGGACAGGGGCGCGCTGAAGCTTTCTTT. This codes for CSADGQGRAEAFF. The gene calls are TRBV29-1 and TRBJ1-1; 9 bases line up with TRBD1. Germline values: CDR1 SQVTM, CDR2 ANQGSEA. The CDR3 has 13 amino acids. J gave up 6 bases and V 7 bases, and 9 bases lay outside the gene matches.

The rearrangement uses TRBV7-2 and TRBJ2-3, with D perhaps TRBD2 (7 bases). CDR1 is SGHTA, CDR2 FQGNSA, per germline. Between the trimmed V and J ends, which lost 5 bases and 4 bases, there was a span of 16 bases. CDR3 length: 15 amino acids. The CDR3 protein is CASSPRAGAADTQYF. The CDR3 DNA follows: TGTGCCAGCAGCCCACGGGCGGGGGCCGCAGATACGCAGTATTTT.

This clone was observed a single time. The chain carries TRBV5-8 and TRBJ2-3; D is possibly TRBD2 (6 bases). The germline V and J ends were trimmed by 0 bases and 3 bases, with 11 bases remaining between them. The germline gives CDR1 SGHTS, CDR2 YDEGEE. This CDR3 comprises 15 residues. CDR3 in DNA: TGTGCCAGCAGCTTGGAGATGGGGAGGACAGATACGCAGTATTTT. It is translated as CASSLEMGRTDTQYF.